The 15 T cell receptor beta chains below come from one sample, sequenced in a study of T cell responses to AZD1222 COVID-19 vaccine (dated by TCRdb to about 2021). The receptor library was made with the immunoSEQ multiplex PCR assay. The table was pulled from immuneACCESS by TCRdb, which kept in-frame rearrangements only. Such tables lose some clones; where checked, under half of the loss comes from unresolved V genes, and the rest has no known cause. Counted in this sample were about 97,000 clones; approximately 90% of them appeared once. Together, the top ten hold 2.5% to 3.5% of the sample. The intended sense of this specimen's time point label: baseline before first vaccination. This specimen was peripheral blood, taken on day 0 of AZD1222 vaccination. These receptors came from an adult in good health.

This clone showed up just once. The V gene is TRBV19, the J gene TRBJ1-3; D is unresolved. The V gene lost 7 bases and the J gene lost 4 bases, with 11 bases spanning the gap. The V gene's germline CDR1 is LNHDA and CDR2 SQIVND (reference sequence). CDR3 size: 13 residues. The CDR3 here is CASTPSAGNTIYF. In nucleotides, the CDR3 is TGTGCCAGTACCCCCTCGGCAGGAAACACCATATATTTT.

The CDR3 region is CASNHDGAGELFF. The CDR3 DNA follows: TGTGCCAGCAACCATGATGGGGCCGGGGAGCTGTTTTTT. This chain uses TRBV12-3 or TRBV12-4 with TRBJ2-2, with D hard to call. Trimming left V 7 bases short and J 6 bases short, with 12 bases between. This CDR3 has 13 residues.

This clone was counted only a few times. V and J are TRBV5-1 and TRBJ1-1; perhaps TRBD1 as D (5 bases). CDR3 length: 14 amino acids. The V end lost 2 bases, the J end lost 1 base, and 9 bases lay between the germline ends. Looked up from germline, CDR1 is SGHRS and CDR2 is YFSETQ. Here the CDR3 DNA reads TGCGCCAGCAGCTTCTTGCAGGGGAACACTGAAGCTTTCTTT. Amino acid sequence: CASSFLQGNTEAFF.

The chain uses TRBV24-1 and TRBJ2-1, with 7 positions matching TRBD1. The CDR3 covers 15 residues. Germline V gene sequence: CDR1 KGHDR, CDR2 SFDVKD. V lost 0 bases and J lost 14; bases outside the gene matches: 12. The CDR3: CATSDLPKTGARKFF. CDR3 nucleotide sequence: TGTGCCACCAGTGATTTGCCCAAAACAGGGGCGCGTAAGTTCTTC.

This chain connects TRBV6-6 to TRBJ2-7; 9 nucleotides line up with TRBD1. There are 15 residues in the CDR3. V lost 2 bases and J lost 2; bases outside the gene matches: 4. CDR1 and CDR2 from the germline V gene are MNHNY and SVGAGI (reference sequence). The chain's CDR3 is CASSYGQGKAYEQYF. CDR3 sequence (DNA): TGTGCCAGCAGTTACGGACAGGGGAAGGCCTACGAGCAGTACTTC.

Comment on this clone: Its ends do not fully match the called genes, so a read error is possible. The chain is built from TRBV6-5 and TRBJ1-2; D gene ambiguous. The CDR3 consists of 14 residues. Germline V gene sequence: CDR1 MNHEY, CDR2 SVGAGI. CDR3 region: CASGYDPKDYGYTF. DNA of the CDR3: TGTGCCAGCGGTTACGACCCGAAGGACTATGGCTACACCTTC.

The chain is built from TRBV28 and TRBJ1-6, with D possibly being TRBD1 (5 bases). Germline CDR1 is MDHEN and CDR2 is SYDVKM. The germline V and J ends were trimmed by 6 bases and 7 bases, with 16 bases remaining between them. CDR3 length: 15 amino acids. The CDR3 reads CASSPPGMKNSPLHF. As DNA, the CDR3 is TGTGCCAGCAGCCCCCCAGGGATGAAGAATTCACCCCTCCACTTT.

The rearrangement uses TRBV3-1 (or the pseudogene TRBV3-2) and TRBJ2-1; 8 bases map to TRBD2. With 7 bases clipped from V and 0 bases from J, the junction kept 20 bases outside the gene matches. CDR1 is LGHDT and CDR2 is YNNKEL in the germline V gene (reference sequence). The CDR3 has 20 amino acids. The CDR3 DNA reads TGTGCCAGCACCGGTGGGGGACGAGGAAGCGGGGGTTACTCCTACAATGAGCAGTTCTTC. This codes for CASTGGGRGSGGYSYNEQFF.

This rearrangement joins TRBV11-2 to TRBJ2-7; 11 nucleotides align to TRBD2. Trimming at V came to 0 bases and at J to 2 bases, leaving 3 bases not matched to a gene. The CDR3 has 16 residues. CDR1 is SGHAT and CDR2 is FQNNGV in the germline V gene. The chain's CDR3 is CASSLDSGGAPYEQYF. DNA for the CDR3: TGTGCCAGCAGCTTAGATAGCGGGGGGGCCCCCTACGAGCAGTACTTC. Full variable domain (remainder filled in from reference TRBV11-2 and TRBJ2-7): EAGVAQSPRYKIIEKRQSVAFWCNPISGHATLYWYQQILGQGPKLLIQFQNNGVVDDSQLPKDRFSAERLKGVDSTLKIQPAKLEDSAVYLCASSLDSGGAPYEQYFGPGTRLTVT.

This sequence joins TRBV21-1 and TRBJ1-3; the D segment call TRBD1 is taken from the table without a DNA check. TRBV21-1 is a documented pseudogene. The CDR3 has 18 amino acids. In DNA, the CDR3 is TGTGCCAGCCCCGGGCAGGGGGTCCTAAAGAGCTCTGGAAACACCATATATTTT. Protein product: CASPGQGVLKSSGNTIYF.

The rearrangement uses TRBV28 and TRBJ2-1; D tentatively fits TRBD1 or TRBD2 (5 bases each). The V gene's germline CDR1 is MDHEN and CDR2 SYDVKM. The CDR3 sequence is 18 residues long. Trimming took off 2 bases at V and 1 base at J, with 18 bases between the two ends. The CDR3 sequence: CASSLTPPGSWSYNEQFF. Here the CDR3 DNA reads TGTGCCAGCAGTTTAACCCCTCCAGGGAGTTGGTCCTACAATGAGCAGTTCTTC.

The J gene is TRBJ1-2, the V gene TRBV3-1 (or the pseudogene TRBV3-2); 10 bases are a match to TRBD1. V dropped 2 bases and J dropped 7; count of bases not matched to a gene: 7. Germline V gene data show CDR1 as LGHDT and CDR2 as YNNKEL (reference sequence). CDR3 size: 15 residues. CDR3 coding DNA: TGTGCCAGCAGCCAACGCCTGACAGGGGGCGGTGGCTACACCTTC. Amino acids: CASSQRLTGGGGYTF.

This clone appeared once. The same CDR3 arises from other DNA sequences in this sample as well. CDR3 coding DNA: TGTGCCAGTACGCTCCTCAGGGATAGCAATCAGCCCCAGCATTTT. It is translated as CASTLLRDSNQPQHF. The rearrangement uses TRBV19 and TRBJ1-5; a possible D gene is TRBD1 (5 bases). Trimming left V 7 bases short and J 0 bases short, with 13 bases between. CDR3 length: 15 amino acids. Germline CDR1 and CDR2: LNHDA and SQIVND (reference sequence).

V and J are TRBV29-1 and TRBJ2-6; D gene unclear. The CDR3 runs to 14 residues. Germline V CDR1 and CDR2: SQVTM, ANQGSEA. Trimming removed 7 bases at V and 0 bases at J, with 10 bases between. CDR3 DNA: TGCAGCGCCCAACTGGGCTCTGGGGCCAACGTCCTGACTTTC. Translated, it gives CSAQLGSGANVLTF.

This chain joins TRBV5-6 and TRBJ2-7; TRBD1 agrees at 10 bases. The CDR3 consists of 14 residues. The germline V gene has CDR1 SGHDT and CDR2 YYEEEE. Trimming at V came to 4 bases and at J to 3 bases, leaving 4 bases not matched to a gene. The CDR3 protein is CASSRTGGIYEQYF. CDR3 DNA sequence: TGTGCCAGCAGCAGGACAGGGGGTATCTACGAGCAGTACTTC.